This T cell receptor (beta chain) derives from a study of regulatory T cells in long-lasting Graves disease. At the level of the study: Duration of antithyroid drug therapy among newly diagnosed Graves' patients was under 3 months. General study results and limits: Persistent patients shared more public clonotypes (roughly 3,000) than newly diagnosed patients (about 1,000).

With iRepertoire HTBI primers and Arm-PCR of CDR3 regions, TCR beta libraries were built. In the study's own analysis: Sample data revealed fewer than 70 TRBV and some 14 TRBJ segments. TCRdb recomputed calls from the multiplex PCR reads with MiXCR, one row per CDR3 protein. What appears here as the V and J calls and clone size reflects TCRdb's work, not the paper's. In the table there are some 600,000 distinct CDR3 sequences, approximately 16% of which are singletons. Worth noting for this clonotype: What it binds is not known.

This CDR3 region has 18 residues. Germline V gene lookup returns CDR1 MGHRA and CDR2 YSYEKL. The V segment lost 0 bases and the J segment 2 bases; nucleotides outside the gene matches: 12. Time point here: newly diagnosed GD, antithyroid drugs for less than 3 months. Generation of the TCR library employed RNA extracted from PBMCs. The same specimen was also included in a second study, on T cells in Graves' hyperthyroidism and ophthalmopathy. From that paper: First-round RT-PCR with HTBI primers amplified the TCR CDR3 region.

The source material was peripheral blood mononuclear cells (PBMCs), sampled at new diagnosis, from a patient treated with antithyroid drugs. The sequence was collected from a man aged 18 to 29 with Graves disease. V gene TRBV4-1 combines with J gene TRBJ2-7; 8 bases are shared with TRBD1. The CDR3 nucleotides are TGCGCCAGCAGCCAAGATCCTACCGGGACAGGAATAACCTACGAGCAGTACTTC. It translates to CASSQDPTGTGITYEQYF.